This T cell receptor (beta chain) was sequenced during a study of radiation and T cells in renal cell carcinoma. Time point: blood 4 weeks post-SBRT, at nephrectomy. Treatment specified: 15 Gy SBRT to primary tumor, nephrectomy 4 weeks later. Nephrectomy followed 15 Gy stereotactic body radiation by 4 weeks. Clear cell pathology was present in this patient's renal cell carcinoma. In this sample, this clone turned up once. The assay was immunoSEQ multiplex PCR, and TCRdb's table has in-frame clones only and misses some. This table has approximately 65,000 clones, 70% to 80% appearing once. Sequenced here: blood, sampled from a patient whose treatment included radiotherapy and nephrectomy. The sequence was collected from a man between 60 and 70 years old with renal cell carcinoma.

CDR3 sequence: CSVEAGQGTNEQFF. CDR3 sequence (DNA): TGCAGCGTTGAAGCGGGACAGGGTACCAATGAGCAGTTCTTC. The V gene is TRBV29-1, the J gene TRBJ2-1; 9 bases are a match to TRBD1. CDR3 size: 14 residues. The germline V gene encodes CDR1 SQVTM and CDR2 ANQGSEA. Trimming cost V 1 base and J 6 bases; bases outside gene matches: 4.